One and the same sample provided the 25 T cell receptor beta chains below, sequenced in a study of cytomegalovirus exposure and HLA in healthy donors. PCR used 60 Vbeta primers and 13 Jbeta primers. Generated by immunoSEQ multiplex PCR, the TCRdb table keeps only in-frame clones and is missing some. The sample consists of fewer than 200,000 clones, roughly 76% of them appearing once. The sample comprised PBMCs. The receptors were sampled from a young woman in good health and CMV-seropositive.

CDR3 DNA: TGTGCCAGCAGCTTCCTGGCAGGGAACACCGGGGAGCTGTTTTTT. Translated, it gives CASSFLAGNTGELFF. V and J are TRBV13 and TRBJ2-2, with D hard to call. The CDR3 covers 15 residues. Germline lookup yields CDR1 PRHDT and CDR2 FYEKMQ (reference sequence). Trimming shortened V by 3 bases and J by 1 base, and 9 bases separated the two germline ends.

The gene calls are TRBV7-9 and TRBJ2-2, with TRBD1 as a possible D gene (5 bases). The CDR3 sequence is 15 residues long. V was trimmed by 5 bases and J by 0 bases, leaving 10 bases between them. Germline loops: CDR1 SEHNR, CDR2 FQNEAQ (reference sequence). The CDR3 DNA follows: TGTGCCAGCAGCCGCAGGGTAACGAACACCGGGGAGCTGTTTTTT. Translated, it gives CASSRRVTNTGELFF.

V is TRBV30 and J is TRBJ1-5, with a possible D match to TRBD1 (5 bases). The CDR3 length is 14 residues. Trimming removed 5 bases from V and 0 bases from J, with 11 bases in between. From germline, CDR1 is GTSNPN and CDR2 SVGIG (reference sequence). The chain's CDR3 is CAWGGVYSNQPQHF. DNA for the CDR3: TGTGCCTGGGGGGGGGTTTATAGCAATCAGCCCCAGCATTTT.

V gene TRBV19 combines with J gene TRBJ2-2; TRBD2 agrees at 11 bases. With 5 bases clipped from V and 4 bases from J, the junction kept 3 bases outside the gene matches. This CDR3 has 15 residues. From germline, CDR1 is LNHDA and CDR2 SQIVND (reference sequence). CDR3 region: CASSELAGGTGELFF. CDR3 sequence (DNA): TGTGCCAGTAGTGAGCTAGCGGGGGGCACCGGGGAGCTGTTTTTT.

The V gene is TRBV7-8, the J gene TRBJ1-2, with a possible D match to TRBD1 (5 bases). The ends were cut back, 5 bases at V and 3 bases at J, with 16 bases in the middle. The length of the CDR3 is 15 residues. CDR1 SGHVS and CDR2 FQNEAQ come from the germline V gene. In nucleotides, the CDR3 is TGTGCCAGCAGCCCGCAGGGTTCTAGTGACTATGGCTACACCTTC. This translates into CASSPQGSSDYGYTF.

The V and J genes are TRBV9 and TRBJ2-5, with D possibly TRBD1 on 6 matching bases. The germline V and J ends were trimmed by 3 bases and 4 bases, with 19 bases remaining between them. The germline CDR1 and CDR2 sequences are SGDLS and YYNGEE. This CDR3 spans 16 amino acids. CDR3 DNA sequence: TGTGCCAGCAGCGCATATAGGGGGACCGCCATAGAGACCCAGTACTTC. It codes for CASSAYRGTAIETQYF.

This chain connects TRBV7-9 to TRBJ1-4; no reliable D call. V lost 1 base to trimming and J lost 0 bases, with 18 bases between them. This CDR3 is 19 amino acids long. The germline CDR1 and CDR2 sequences are SEHNR and FQNEAQ (reference sequence). The CDR3 is CASSLGSWTDAATNEKLFF. CDR3 nucleotides: TGTGCCAGCAGCTTAGGTAGTTGGACTGATGCTGCAACTAATGAAAAACTGTTTTTT. The whole variable domain, filled in from reference TRBV7-9 and TRBJ1-4, reads DTGVSQNPRHKITKRGQNVTFRCDPISEHNRLYWYRQTLGQGPEFLTYFQNEAQLEKSRLLSDRFSAERPKGSFSTLEIQRTEQGDSAMYLCASSLGSWTDAATNEKLFFGSGTQLSVL.

The J gene is TRBJ1-3, the V gene TRBV19; D is perhaps TRBD1 (6 bases). The CDR3 totals 14 residues. CDR1 and CDR2 from the germline V gene are LNHDA and SQIVND (reference sequence). The ends were cut back, 6 bases at V and 1 base at J, with 10 bases in the middle. The CDR3 here is CASSDGQSGNTIYF. DNA of the CDR3: TGTGCCAGTAGCGATGGACAGTCTGGAAACACCATATATTTT.

The chain employs TRBV11-2 and TRBJ1-1, with a tentative D call TRBD1 (5 bases). V lost 6 bases and J lost 4, with 15 bases in between. The CDR3 consists of 14 residues. Germline CDR1 is SGHAT and CDR2 is FQNNGV. In DNA form, the CDR3 reads TGTGCCAGCAGGCACCCGGGGGGGGGCACTGAAGCTTTCTTT. Translating gives CASRHPGGGTEAFF.

The chain links TRBV4-2 to TRBJ2-2; the match to TRBD1 covers 7 bases. V shed 0 bases, J shed 6 bases, and the junction held 4 bases outside the gene matches. This CDR3 spans 15 amino acids. Germline CDR1 LGHNA, CDR2 YNFKEQ. CDR3 DNA sequence: TGTGCCAGCAGCCAAGATAGAGGGGGCCCCGGGGAGCTGTTTTTT. Its translation is CASSQDRGGPGELFF.

This chain uses TRBV5-4 with TRBJ2-7, with D possibly matching TRBD1 (6 bases). This CDR3 has 16 residues. The germline V and J ends were trimmed by 2 bases and 0 bases, with 15 bases remaining between them. Germline values: CDR1 SGHNT, CDR2 YYREEE (reference sequence). CDR3 sequence: CASSFSTGTYSYEQYF. CDR3 coding DNA: TGTGCCAGCAGCTTTTCGACTGGGACATACTCCTACGAGCAGTACTTC.

CDR3 sequence reads: CASSSSDRKETQYF. In DNA form, the CDR3 reads TGTGCCAGTAGTAGCTCGGACAGAAAAGAGACCCAGTACTTC. This chain links TRBV19 with TRBJ2-5; D is perhaps TRBD1 (6 bases). The germline gives CDR1 LNHDA, CDR2 SQIVND (reference sequence). With 4 bases removed from V and 3 bases from J, the gap between germline ends came to 12 bases. The CDR3 runs 14 residues.

The DNA for the CDR3 is TGCGCCAGCAGCTATACGGGGACAGGGCAGTACTTC. This codes for CASSYTGTGQYF. The J gene is TRBJ2-7, the V gene TRBV5-1; TRBD1 matches at 8 bases. Germline trimming cut 3 bases from V and 9 bases from J; bases unmatched to any gene: 5. Germline assignment: CDR1 SGHRS and CDR2 YFSETQ. The CDR3 consists of 12 residues.

The chain has TRBV27 and TRBJ1-5; tentative D call: TRBD1 (6 bases). The CDR3 length is 13 residues. V dropped 5 bases and J dropped 8 bases, with 13 bases sitting between them. Germline lookup yields CDR1 MNHEY and CDR2 SMNVEV (reference sequence). The CDR3 here is CASSAQGIEPQHF. The DNA of the CDR3 is TGTGCCAGCAGTGCACAGGGTATTGAGCCCCAGCATTTT.

V and J are TRBV7-9 and TRBJ2-1; D possibly corresponds to TRBD2 (6 bases). CDR1 is SEHNR, CDR2 FQNEAQ, per germline (reference sequence). Trimming left V 4 bases short and J 8 bases short, with 18 bases between. The CDR3 consists of 15 residues. This chain's CDR3 is CASSSRLVSSYEQFF. CDR3 nucleotide sequence: TGTGCCAGCAGCTCGAGACTAGTTTCGTCCTATGAGCAGTTCTTC.

The CDR3 DNA follows: TGTGCCAGCACCAAGGGACAGACTAACTATGGCTACACCTTC. It translates to CASTKGQTNYGYTF. The chain employs TRBV28 and TRBJ1-2; 7 bases align to TRBD1. The CDR3 consists of 14 residues. V trimming: 7 bases; J trimming: 0 bases; junction bases outside the gene matches: 5. Germline values: CDR1 MDHEN, CDR2 SYDVKM.

The chain combines TRBV27 with TRBJ2-5, with 8 bases lining up with TRBD1. This CDR3 contains 14 residues. Germline V CDR1 and CDR2: MNHEY, SMNVEV (reference sequence). V lost 6 bases, J lost 5 bases, and 8 bases stayed unmatched. The CDR3 bases are TGTGCCAGCAGCCAGGGGGCGCTTTGGGAGACCCAGTACTTC. It yields the protein CASSQGALWETQYF.

This sequence joins TRBV5-6 and TRBJ1-3; the D is unclear. The V and J ends lost 4 bases and 0 bases respectively, with 5 bases between them. From germline, CDR1 is SGHDT and CDR2 YYEEEE. The length of the CDR3 is 13 residues. For the CDR3, the DNA is TGTGCCAGCAGCCTGAGCTCTGGAAACACCATATATTTT. Amino acid sequence: CASSLSSGNTIYF.

The gene calls are TRBV29-1 and TRBJ1-1; D unresolved. This CDR3 region has 13 residues. V lost 5 bases, J lost 1 base, and 11 bases lay in between. Germline lookup yields CDR1 SQVTM and CDR2 ANQGSEA. The CDR3 DNA follows: TGCAGCGTTTCGAACAGAACGAACACTGAAGCTTTCTTT. The encoded protein is CSVSNRTNTEAFF.

J is TRBJ2-4 and V is TRBV5-4; tentative D call: TRBD2 (5 bases). The CDR3 contains 14 residues. Germline V lookup: CDR1 SGHNT, CDR2 YYREEE (reference sequence). The V end lost 3 bases, the J end lost 6 bases, and 13 bases lay between the germline ends. CDR3 region: CASSSAGMLNIQYF. CDR3 nucleotides: TGTGCCAGCAGCTCTGCGGGTATGCTAAACATTCAGTACTTC.

The chain uses TRBV4-1 and TRBJ1-1, with a tentative D call TRBD1 (5 bases). CDR3 length: 14 residues. CDR1 and CDR2 from the germline V gene are MGHRA and YSYEKL. Trimming took off 3 bases at V and 3 bases at J, with 11 bases between the two ends. The CDR3 coding sequence is TGCGCCAGCAGCCATCGGGGGGGGGACACTGAAGCTTTCTTT. Amino acid sequence: CASSHRGGDTEAFF.

V gene TRBV2 combines with J gene TRBJ2-7; D gene unclear. Germline V gives CDR1 SNHLY, CDR2 FYNNEI. CDR3 length: 13 amino acids. Deletions cut 6 bases from V and 3 bases from J, with 12 bases between. CDR3 bases: TGTGCCAGCAGCGCGGAACAAAACTACGAGCAGTACTTC. It codes for CASSAEQNYEQYF.

This chain joins TRBV19 and TRBJ1-5; 10 bases are a match to TRBD1. This CDR3 has 14 amino acids. Germline CDR1 LNHDA, CDR2 SQIVND (reference sequence). The ends lost 5 bases at V and 9 bases at J; junction bases unmatched: 7. CDR3 in amino acids: CASSDPGQGRPQHF. The CDR3 nucleotides read TGTGCCAGTAGTGACCCGGGACAGGGGAGGCCCCAGCATTTT.

The chain recombines TRBV5-1 with TRBJ2-3; D possibly corresponds to TRBD1 (6 bases). V dropped 1 base and J dropped 2 bases, with 8 bases sitting between them. The germline CDR1 and CDR2 sequences are SGHRS and YFSETQ. The CDR3 is 14 residues long. The CDR3 reads CASSLWGPTDTQYF. In DNA form, the CDR3 reads TGCGCCAGCAGCTTGTGGGGGCCCACAGATACGCAGTATTTT.

The V gene is TRBV30, the J gene TRBJ2-2, with D possibly TRBD1 on 6 matching bases. CDR3 size: 15 residues. Germline CDR1 reads GTSNPN; CDR2 reads SVGIG (reference sequence). Trimming stripped 2 bases from V and 3 bases from J, with 13 bases between. The CDR3 region is CAWSNGQRDTGELFF. The CDR3 DNA is TGTGCCTGGAGTAACGGACAGAGAGACACCGGGGAGCTGTTTTTT.